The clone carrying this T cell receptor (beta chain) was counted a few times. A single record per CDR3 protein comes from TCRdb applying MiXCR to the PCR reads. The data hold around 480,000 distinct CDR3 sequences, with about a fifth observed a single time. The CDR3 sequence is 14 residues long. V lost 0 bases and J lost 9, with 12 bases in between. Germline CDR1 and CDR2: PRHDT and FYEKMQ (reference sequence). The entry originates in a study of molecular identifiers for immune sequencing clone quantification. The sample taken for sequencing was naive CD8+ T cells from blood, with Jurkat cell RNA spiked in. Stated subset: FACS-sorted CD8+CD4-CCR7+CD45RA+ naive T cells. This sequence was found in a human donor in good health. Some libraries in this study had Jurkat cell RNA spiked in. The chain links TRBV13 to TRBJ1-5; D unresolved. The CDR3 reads CASSLGKVLRPQHF. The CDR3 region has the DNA TGTGCCAGCAGCTTAGGTAAGGTCCTCCGGCCCCAGCATTTT.